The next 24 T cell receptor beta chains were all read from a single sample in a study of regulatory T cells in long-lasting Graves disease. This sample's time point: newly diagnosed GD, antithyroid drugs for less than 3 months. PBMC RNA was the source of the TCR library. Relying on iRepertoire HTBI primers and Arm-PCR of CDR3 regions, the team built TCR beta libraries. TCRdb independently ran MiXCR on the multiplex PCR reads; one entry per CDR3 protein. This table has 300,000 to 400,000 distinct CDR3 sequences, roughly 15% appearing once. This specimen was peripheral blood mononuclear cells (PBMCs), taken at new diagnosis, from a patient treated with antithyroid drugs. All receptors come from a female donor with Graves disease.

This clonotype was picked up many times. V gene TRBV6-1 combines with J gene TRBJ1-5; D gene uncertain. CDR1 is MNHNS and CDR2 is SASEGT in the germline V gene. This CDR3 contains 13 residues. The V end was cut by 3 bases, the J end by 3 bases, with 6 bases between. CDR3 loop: CASSESDNQPQHF. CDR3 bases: TGTGCCAGCAGTGAGTCAGACAATCAGCCCCAGCATTTT.

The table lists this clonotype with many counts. The CDR3 loop is CASSLGEDTEAFF. In DNA, the CDR3 is TGTGCCAGCAGTTTAGGAGAGGACACTGAAGCTTTCTTT. The rearrangement links TRBV28 to TRBJ1-1; D remains ambiguous. The V gene's germline CDR1 is MDHEN and CDR2 SYDVKM. The CDR3 sequence is 13 residues long. V lost 2 bases, J lost 3 bases, and 7 bases lay in between.

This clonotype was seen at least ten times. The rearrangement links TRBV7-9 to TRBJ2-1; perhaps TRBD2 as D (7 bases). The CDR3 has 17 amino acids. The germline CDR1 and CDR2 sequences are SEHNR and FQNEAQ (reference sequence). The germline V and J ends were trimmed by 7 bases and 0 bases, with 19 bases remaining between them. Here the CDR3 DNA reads TGTGCCAGCAACTATTGGGGGGGGGGCTCCTCCTACAATGAGCAGTTCTTC. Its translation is CASNYWGGGSSYNEQFF.

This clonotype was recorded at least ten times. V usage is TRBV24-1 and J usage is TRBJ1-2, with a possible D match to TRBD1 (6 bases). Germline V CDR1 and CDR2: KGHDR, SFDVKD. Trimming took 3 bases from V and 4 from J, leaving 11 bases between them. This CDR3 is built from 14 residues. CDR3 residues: CATSDDRSGYGYTF. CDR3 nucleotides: TGTGCCACCAGTGATGACAGGTCGGGCTATGGCTACACCTTC.

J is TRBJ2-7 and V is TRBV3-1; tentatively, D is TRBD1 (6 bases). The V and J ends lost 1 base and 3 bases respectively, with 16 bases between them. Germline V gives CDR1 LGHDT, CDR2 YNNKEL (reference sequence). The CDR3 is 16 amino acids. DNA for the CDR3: TGTGCCAGCAGCCAAGTTGTCTCACAGGGACGCTACGAGCAGTACTTC. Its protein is CASSQVVSQGRYEQYF.

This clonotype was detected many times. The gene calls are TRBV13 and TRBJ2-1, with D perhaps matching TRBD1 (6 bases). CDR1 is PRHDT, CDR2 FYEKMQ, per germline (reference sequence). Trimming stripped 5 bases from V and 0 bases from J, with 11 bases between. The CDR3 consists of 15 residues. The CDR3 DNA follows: TGTGCCAGCAGCACCGGGACACCCTCCTACAATGAGCAGTTCTTC. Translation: CASSTGTPSYNEQFF.

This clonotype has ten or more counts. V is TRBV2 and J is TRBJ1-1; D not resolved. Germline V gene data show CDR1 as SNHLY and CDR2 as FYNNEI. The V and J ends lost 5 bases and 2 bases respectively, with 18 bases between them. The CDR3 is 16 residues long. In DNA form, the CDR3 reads TGTGCCAGCAGTTGGTGGTCGGTGAGGGTTAACACTGAAGCTTTCTTT. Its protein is CASSWWSVRVNTEAFF.

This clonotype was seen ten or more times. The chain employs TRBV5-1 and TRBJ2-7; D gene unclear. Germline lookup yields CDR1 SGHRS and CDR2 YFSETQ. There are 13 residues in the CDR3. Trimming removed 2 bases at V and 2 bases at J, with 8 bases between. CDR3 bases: TGCGCCAGCAGCTTCTCCGGAGCCTACGAGCAGTACTTC. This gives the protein CASSFSGAYEQYF. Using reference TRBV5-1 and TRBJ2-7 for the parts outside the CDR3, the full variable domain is KAGVTQTPRYLIKTRGQQVTLSCSPISGHRSVSWYQQTPGQGLQFLFEYFSETQRNKGNFPGRFSGRQFSNSRSEMNVSTLELGDSALYLCASSFSGAYEQYFGPGTRLTVT.

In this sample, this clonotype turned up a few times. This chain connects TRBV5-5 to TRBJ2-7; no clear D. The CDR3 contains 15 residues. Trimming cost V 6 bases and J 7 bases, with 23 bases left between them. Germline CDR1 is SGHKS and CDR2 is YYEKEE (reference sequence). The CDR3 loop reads CASTLTVHPGREQYF. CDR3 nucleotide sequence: TGTGCCAGCACCCTGACCGTACATCCCGGGCGGGAGCAGTACTTC.

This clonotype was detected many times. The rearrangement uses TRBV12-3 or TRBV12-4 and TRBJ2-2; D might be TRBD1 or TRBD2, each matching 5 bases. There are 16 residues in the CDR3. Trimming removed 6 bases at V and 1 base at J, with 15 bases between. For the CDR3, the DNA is TGTGCCAGCAGCCTTTACGGGACCCAGAACACCGGGGAGCTGTTTTTT. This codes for CASSLYGTQNTGELFF.

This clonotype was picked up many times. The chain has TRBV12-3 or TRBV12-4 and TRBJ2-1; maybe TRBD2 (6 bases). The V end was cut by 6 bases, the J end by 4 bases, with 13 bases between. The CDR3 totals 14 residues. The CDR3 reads CASSLTSSYNEQFF. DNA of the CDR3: TGTGCCAGCAGCTTGACTAGTTCGTACAATGAGCAGTTCTTC.

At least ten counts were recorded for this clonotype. Written as DNA, the CDR3 is TGTGCCAGCAGCTTAGACTGGGGAGGTGAAGCTTTCTTT. Translated, it gives CASSLDWGGEAFF. The chain carries TRBV11-2 and TRBJ1-1; D is undetermined. Germline V gene lookup returns CDR1 SGHAT and CDR2 FQNNGV. Trimming took off 0 bases at V and 7 bases at J, with 9 bases between the two ends. CDR3 length: 13 residues.

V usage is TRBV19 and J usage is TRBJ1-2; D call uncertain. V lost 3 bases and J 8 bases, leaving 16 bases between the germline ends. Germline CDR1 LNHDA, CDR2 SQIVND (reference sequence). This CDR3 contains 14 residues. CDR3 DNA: TGTGCCAGTAGTATTTTTGGGGATACGGTCGGCTACACCTTC. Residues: CASSIFGDTVGYTF.

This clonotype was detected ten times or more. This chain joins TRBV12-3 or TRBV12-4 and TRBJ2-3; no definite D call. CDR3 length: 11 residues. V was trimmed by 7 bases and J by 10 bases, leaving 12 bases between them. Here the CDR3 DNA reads TGTGCCAGCATGGGGTCAGAGTCGCAGTATTTT. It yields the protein CASMGSESQYF.

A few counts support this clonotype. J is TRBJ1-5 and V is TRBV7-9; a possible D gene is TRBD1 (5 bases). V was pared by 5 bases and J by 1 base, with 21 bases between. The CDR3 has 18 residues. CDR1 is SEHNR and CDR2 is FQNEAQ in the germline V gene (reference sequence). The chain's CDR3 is CASSQEPIMWGSNQPQHF. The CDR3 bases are TGTGCCAGCAGCCAGGAGCCTATAATGTGGGGGAGCAATCAGCCCCAGCATTTT.

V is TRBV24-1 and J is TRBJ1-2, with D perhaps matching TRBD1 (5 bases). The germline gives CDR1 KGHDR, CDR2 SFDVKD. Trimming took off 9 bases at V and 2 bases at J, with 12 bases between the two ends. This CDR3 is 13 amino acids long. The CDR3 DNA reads TGTGCCACCGGGAGTCAGGGAAACTATGGCTACACCTTC. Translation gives CATGSQGNYGYTF.

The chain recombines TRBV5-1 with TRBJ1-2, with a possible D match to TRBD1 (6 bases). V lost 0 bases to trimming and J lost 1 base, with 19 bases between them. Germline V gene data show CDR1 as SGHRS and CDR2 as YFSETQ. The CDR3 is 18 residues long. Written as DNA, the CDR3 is TGCGCCAGCAGCTTGGGCCCGACAGGTGGGACCCGTAACTATGGCTACACCTTC. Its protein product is CASSLGPTGGTRNYGYTF.

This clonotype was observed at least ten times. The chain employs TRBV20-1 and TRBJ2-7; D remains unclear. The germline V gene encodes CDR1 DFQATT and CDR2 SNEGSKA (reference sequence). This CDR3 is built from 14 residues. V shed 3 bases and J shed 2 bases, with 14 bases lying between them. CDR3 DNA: TGCAGTGCTAGGATCGGGTTACCTCCCTACGAGCAGTACTTC. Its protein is CSARIGLPPYEQYF.

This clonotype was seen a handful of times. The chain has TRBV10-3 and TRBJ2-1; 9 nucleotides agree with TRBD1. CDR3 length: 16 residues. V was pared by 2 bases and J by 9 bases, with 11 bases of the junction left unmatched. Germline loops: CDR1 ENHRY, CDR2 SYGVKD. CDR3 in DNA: TGTGCCATCAGTGAGGGTGGGGGACAGGGTAAAACTGAGCAGTTCTTC. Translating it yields CAISEGGGQGKTEQFF.

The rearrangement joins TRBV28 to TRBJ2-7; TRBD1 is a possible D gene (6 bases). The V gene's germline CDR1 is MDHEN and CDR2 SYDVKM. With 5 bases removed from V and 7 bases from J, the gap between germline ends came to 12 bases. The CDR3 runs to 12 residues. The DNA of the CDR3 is TGTGCCAGCAGTCAACTCAGGGGAGAGCAGTACTTC. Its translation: CASSQLRGEQYF. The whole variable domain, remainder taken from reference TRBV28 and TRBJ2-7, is DVKVTQSSRYLVKRTGEKVFLECVQDMDHENMFWYRQDPGLGLRLIYFSYDVKMKEKGDIPEGYSVSREKKERFSLILESASTNQTSMYLCASSQLRGEQYFGPGTRLTVT.

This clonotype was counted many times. CDR3 residues: CASSSGMGRTPDTF. In nucleotides, the CDR3 is TGTGCCAGCAGTTCTGGAATGGGTCGGACACCCGACACCTTC. The rearrangement uses TRBV12-3 or TRBV12-4 and TRBJ1-2; D might be TRBD1 (5 bases). The CDR3 is 14 residues long. V was clipped by 4 bases and J by 12 bases, with 21 bases between them.

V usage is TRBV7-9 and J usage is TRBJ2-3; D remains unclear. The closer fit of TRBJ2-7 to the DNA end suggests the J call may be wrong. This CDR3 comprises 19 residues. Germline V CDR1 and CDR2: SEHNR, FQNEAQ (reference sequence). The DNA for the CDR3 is TGTGCCAGCAGCTTAAGTTTTGACGGTGGGCTGATGAACTCCTACGAGCAGTACTTC. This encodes CASSLSFDGGLMNSYEQYF.

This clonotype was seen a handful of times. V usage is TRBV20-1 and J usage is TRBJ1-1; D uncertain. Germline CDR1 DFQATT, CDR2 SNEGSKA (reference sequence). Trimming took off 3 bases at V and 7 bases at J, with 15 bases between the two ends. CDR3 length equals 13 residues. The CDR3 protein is CSASPRELFEAFF. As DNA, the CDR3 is TGCAGTGCTAGCCCAAGGGAACTTTTTGAAGCTTTCTTT.

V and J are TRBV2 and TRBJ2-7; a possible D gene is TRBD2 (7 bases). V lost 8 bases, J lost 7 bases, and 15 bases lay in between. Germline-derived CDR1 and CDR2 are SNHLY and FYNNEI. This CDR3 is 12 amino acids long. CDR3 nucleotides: TGTGCCAGCCGATCGGGGGGCCGGGAGCAGTACTTC. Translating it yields CASRSGGREQYF.